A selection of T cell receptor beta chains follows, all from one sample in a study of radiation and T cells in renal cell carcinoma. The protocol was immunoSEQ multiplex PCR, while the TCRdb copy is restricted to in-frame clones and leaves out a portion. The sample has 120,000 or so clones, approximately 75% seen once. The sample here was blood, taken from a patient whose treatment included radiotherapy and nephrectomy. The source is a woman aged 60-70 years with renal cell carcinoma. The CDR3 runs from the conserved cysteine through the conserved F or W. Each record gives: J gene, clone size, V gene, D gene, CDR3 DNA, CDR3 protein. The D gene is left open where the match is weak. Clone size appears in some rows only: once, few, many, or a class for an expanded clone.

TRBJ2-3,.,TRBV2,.,TGTGCCAGCAGTGAGGACCGCCCGGCCACGCAGTATTTT,CASSEDRPATQYF
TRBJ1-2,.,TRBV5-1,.,TGCGCCAGCAGCTTGGATGGCGGAAACTATGGCTACACCTTC,CASSLDGGNYGYTF
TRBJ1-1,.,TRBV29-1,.,TGCGGATGGCGGGGCCTGAGGTGGACTGAAGCTTTCTTT,CGWRGLRWTEAFF
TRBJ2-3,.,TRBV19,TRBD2,TGTGCCAGTAGTATATTCGGGGGGGCCCTAGATACGCAGTATTTT,CASSIFGGALDTQYF
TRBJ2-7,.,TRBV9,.,TGTGCCAGCAGCGCGGGGCCCGGGGAGGCCCCCTACGAGCAGTACTTC,CASSAGPGEAPYEQYF
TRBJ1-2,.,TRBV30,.,TGTGCCTGGAGTGGGATTCGGGACCTTAACTATGGCTACACCTTC,CAWSGIRDLNYGYTF
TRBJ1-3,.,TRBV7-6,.,TGTGCCAGCAGCCGAACCGGGACCTCCCGAGGGGGAAACACCATATATTTT,CASSRTGTSRGGNTIYF
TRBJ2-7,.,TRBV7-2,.,TGTGCCAGCAGCTTAGTAGGACAGATCTACGAGCAGTACTTC,CASSLVGQIYEQYF
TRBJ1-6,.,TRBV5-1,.,TGCGCCAGCAGTTCAGACCTCGGACAAGGCAATTCACCCCTCCACTTT,CASSSDLGQGNSPLHF
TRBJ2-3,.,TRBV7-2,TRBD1,TGTGCCAGCAGCTTAGGCAGGGGGCGGACAGATACGCAGTATTTT,CASSLGRGRTDTQYF
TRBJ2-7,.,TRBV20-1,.,TGCAGTGCTAGACAGGGGCGCGAGCAGTACTTC,CSARQGREQYF
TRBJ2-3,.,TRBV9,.,TGTGCCAGCAGCGACTACACAGATACGCAGTATTTT,CASSDYTDTQYF
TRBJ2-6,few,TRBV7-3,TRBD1,TGTGCCAGCAGCTTAAATGGACAGGGCTCTGGGGCCAACGTCCTGACTTTC,CASSLNGQGSGANVLTF
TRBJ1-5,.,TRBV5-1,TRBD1,TGCGCCAGCAGTCTTGGGGATCGACAGGGAGGACAGCCCCAGCATTTT,CASSLGDRQGGQPQHF
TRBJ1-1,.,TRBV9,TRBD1,TGTGCCAGCAGCCCCCGGACAGGGGAAGTAGCTGAAGCTTTCTTT,CASSPRTGEVAEAFF
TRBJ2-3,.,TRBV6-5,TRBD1,TGTGCCAGCAGTTACACCGGGACAGGGACAGATACGCAGTATTTT,CASSYTGTGTDTQYF
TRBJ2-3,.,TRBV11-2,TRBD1,TGTGCCAGCAGCCGGGGACAGCTACCCACAGATACGCAGTATTTT,CASSRGQLPTDTQYF
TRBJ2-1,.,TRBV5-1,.,TGCGCCAGCAGCTTGTATGGTGAGCAGTTCTTC,CASSLYGEQFF
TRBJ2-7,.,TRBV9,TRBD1,TGTGCCAGCAGCTTTAAGGACAGGGGCTACGAGCAGTACTTC,CASSFKDRGYEQYF
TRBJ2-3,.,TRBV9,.,TGTGCCAGCAGCCTAGAGACAGGCACAGATACGCAGTATTTT,CASSLETGTDTQYF
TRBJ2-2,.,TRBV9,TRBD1,TGTGCCAGCAGCGTAGATGTTGGGGGGACAGGCCACCGAGGGGAGCTGTTTTTT,CASSVDVGGTGHRGELFF
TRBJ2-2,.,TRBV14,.,TGTGCCAGCAGCCAAGCCTTCTTATCCAGGGGCACCGGGGAGCTGTTTTTT,CASSQAFLSRGTGELFF
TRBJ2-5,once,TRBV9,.,TGTGCCAGCAGCGCCGCGCCCCGGGAGACCCAGTACTTC,CASSAAPRETQYF
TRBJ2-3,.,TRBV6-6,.,TGTGCCAGCAGTTACGCTAGGGCAGGAGATACGCAGTATTTT,CASSYARAGDTQYF
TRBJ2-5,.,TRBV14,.,TGTGCCAGCAGCAAAATCCCGACAAATATGCAAGAGACCCAGTACTTC,CASSKIPTNMQETQYF
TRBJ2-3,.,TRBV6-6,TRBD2,TGTGCCAGCAGTTTGGGGACTAGCGGGGACACAGATACGCAGTATTTT,CASSLGTSGDTDTQYF
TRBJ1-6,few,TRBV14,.,TGTGCCAGCAGCCAAAGCCGGAATTCACCCCTCCACTTT,CASSQSRNSPLHF
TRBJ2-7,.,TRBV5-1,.,TGCGCCAGCAGCTTGGCGACGGAAGATTACGAGCAGTACTTC,CASSLATEDYEQYF
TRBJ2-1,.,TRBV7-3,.,TGTGCCAGCAGCTTAACGTCGGGGGTAGGTTCGCATGAGCAGTTCTTC,CASSLTSGVGSHEQFF